This passage covers 30 T cell receptor beta chains from one sample sequenced in a study of T cells after yellow fever vaccination. TCRdb reprocessed the 5' RACE reads with MiXCR, giving one entry per CDR3 protein. The data contain around 310,000 distinct CDR3 sequences, approximately 4.5% of them seen just once; the ten biggest clones take up 15% to 20%. This material consisted of PBMCs, taken 15 days after the yellow fever booster vaccination. These receptors all come from a man younger than 35 who received the YFV17D yellow fever vaccine.

This clonotype came up many times. V gene TRBV15 combines with J gene TRBJ2-5, with D possibly matching TRBD2 (5 bases). The V gene lost 3 bases and the J gene lost 1 base, with 12 bases spanning the gap. Germline CDR1 reads LNHNV; CDR2 reads YYDKDF (reference sequence). The CDR3 spans 15 residues. CDR3 DNA: TGTGCCACCAGCAGCGTACCGGGGTCCCAAGAGACCCAGTACTTC. Translation gives CATSSVPGSQETQYF.

This clonotype has at least ten counts. The chain links TRBV4-3 to TRBJ2-1; TRBD2 matches 10 bases. CDR1 LGHNA and CDR2 YSLEER come from the germline V gene. The length of the CDR3 is 15 residues. Trimming took 3 bases from V and 6 from J; bases not matched to a gene: 5. Written as DNA, the CDR3 is TGCGCCAGCAGCCAGCCTAGCGGGGGAATCAATGAGCAGTTCTTC. It yields the protein CASSQPSGGINEQFF.

This clonotype was counted ten times or more. This sequence joins TRBV27 and TRBJ2-3; perhaps TRBD2 as D (5 bases). The V end was cut by 5 bases, the J end by 2 bases, with 17 bases between. This CDR3 contains 16 residues. Germline V gene sequence: CDR1 MNHEY, CDR2 SMNVEV (reference sequence). CDR3 residues: CASSGRTREFTDTQYF. CDR3 coding DNA: TGTGCCAGCAGTGGAAGGACTCGGGAATTCACAGATACGCAGTATTTT.

This clonotype has at least ten counts. V usage is TRBV6-2 or TRBV6-3 and J usage is TRBJ1-6; D perhaps matches TRBD1 (5 bases). The CDR3 length is 19 residues. Germline CDR1 is MNHEY and CDR2 is SVGEGT. The V gene lost 0 bases and the J gene lost 7 bases, with 22 bases spanning the gap. The CDR3 bases are TGTGCCAGCAGTTACTCGAAACAGGCTCTCCGCCGCAGAAATTCACCCCTCCACTTT. Translation gives CASSYSKQALRRRNSPLHF.

This clonotype was seen at least ten times. The J gene is TRBJ2-7, the V gene TRBV2; D unresolved. Germline-derived CDR1 and CDR2 are SNHLY and FYNNEI. The CDR3 is 15 amino acids. V was clipped by 5 bases and J by 2 bases, with 16 bases between them. The DNA for the CDR3 is TGTGCCAGCAGTCCTCCTAGGACGGATCCCTACGAGCAGTACTTC. Its protein product is CASSPPRTDPYEQYF.

J is TRBJ1-5 and V is TRBV5-1; D gene uncertain. This CDR3 contains 13 residues. Germline V CDR1 and CDR2: SGHRS, YFSETQ. The ends were cut back, 4 bases at V and 4 bases at J, with 9 bases in the middle. CDR3 nucleotide sequence: TGCGCCAGCAGCCCGAACGGTAATCAGCCCCAGCATTTT. Translating it yields CASSPNGNQPQHF.

This clonotype was seen only a few times. The chain has TRBV25-1 and TRBJ1-1; 8 bases line up with TRBD1. After removal of 7 bases from V and 0 bases from J, the junction contained 7 bases not matched to a gene. The CDR3 totals 15 residues. Germline CDR1 MGHDK, CDR2 SYGVNS. The CDR3 sequence: CASTPGTGMNTEAFF. The CDR3 region has the DNA TGTGCCAGCACCCCCGGGACAGGAATGAACACTGAAGCTTTCTTT.

This clonotype came up a few times. V and J are TRBV19 and TRBJ1-1, with D possibly being TRBD1 (5 bases). This CDR3 is 14 amino acids long. Germline-derived CDR1 and CDR2 are LNHDA and SQIVND (reference sequence). V lost 1 base, J lost 3 bases, and 9 bases lay in between. This CDR3 is CASSIAGSYTEAFF. The CDR3 region has the DNA TGTGCCAGTAGTATAGCAGGGAGTTACACTGAAGCTTTCTTT. Full variable domain (missing parts from reference TRBV19 and TRBJ1-1): DGGITQSPKYLFRKEGQNVTLSCEQNLNHDAMYWYRQDPGQGLRLIYYSQIVNDFQKGDIAEGYSVSREKKESFPLTVTSAQKNPTAFYLCASSIAGSYTEAFFGQGTRLTVV.

This clonotype is a singleton in its sample. The J gene is TRBJ2-2, the V gene TRBV4-3; a possible D gene is TRBD1 (6 bases). The ends were cut back, 0 bases at V and 2 bases at J, with 7 bases in the middle. This CDR3 is 15 amino acids long. The germline V gene encodes CDR1 LGHNA and CDR2 YSLEER. The DNA for the CDR3 is TGCGCCAGCAGCCAAGAGACAGGAAACACCGGGGAGCTGTTTTTT. Translating gives CASSQETGNTGELFF.

This clonotype came up many times. The rearrangement joins TRBV7-3 to TRBJ2-3, with TRBD1 matching 8 bases. CDR3 length: 15 residues. Trimming cost V 3 bases and J 0 bases; bases outside gene matches: 2. Germline V gene sequence: CDR1 SGHTA, CDR2 FQGTGA. CDR3 coding DNA: TGTGCCAGCAGCTTCACAGGGGGTAGCACAGATACGCAGTATTTT. Translation: CASSFTGGSTDTQYF. Complete variable domain (other parts from reference TRBV7-3 and TRBJ2-3): GAGVSQTPSNKVTEKGKYVELRCDPISGHTALYWYRQSLGQGPEFLIYFQGTGAADDSGLPNDRFFAVRPEGSVSTLKIQRTERGDSAVYLCASSFTGGSTDTQYFGPGTRLTVL.

This clonotype was recorded at least ten times. The rearrangement uses TRBV7-6 and TRBJ1-5, with D perhaps TRBD1 (5 bases). CDR1 and CDR2 from the germline V gene are SGHVS and FNYEAQ. This CDR3 has 13 residues. Trimming took off 3 bases at V and 7 bases at J, with 10 bases between the two ends. The DNA of the CDR3 is TGTGCCAGCAGCTTGGGGCAGGAGCAGCCCCAGCATTTT. This sequence encodes CASSLGQEQPQHF.

This clonotype was seen ten or more times. The rearrangement links TRBV10-3 to TRBJ2-5, with D hard to call. Per germline, CDR1 ENHRY and CDR2 SYGVKD. The CDR3 is 14 residues long. Trimming shortened V by 4 bases and J by 1 base, and 10 bases separated the two germline ends. The chain's CDR3 is CAISAQSPQETQYF. DNA of the CDR3: TGTGCCATCAGTGCCCAGTCCCCCCAAGAGACCCAGTACTTC.

This clonotype was recorded a few times. This chain uses TRBV19 with TRBJ2-4; 9 nucleotides agree with TRBD1. CDR3 length: 15 amino acids. CDR1 LNHDA and CDR2 SQIVND come from the germline V gene (reference sequence). Losses at the gene ends were 5 bases for V and 1 base for J; bases not matched to a gene: 3. Here the CDR3 DNA reads TGTGCCAGTAGTCGGACAGGGGACGCCAAAAACATTCAGTACTTC. It translates to CASSRTGDAKNIQYF. Filled out from reference TRBV19 and TRBJ2-4, the complete variable domain reads DGGITQSPKYLFRKEGQNVTLSCEQNLNHDAMYWYRQDPGQGLRLIYYSQIVNDFQKGDIAEGYSVSREKKESFPLTVTSAQKNPTAFYLCASSRTGDAKNIQYFGAGTRLSVL.

As concerns this clonotype: An end of the junction does not agree with germline; a read error may underlie this. The chain has TRBV6-5 and TRBJ1-1; D remains unclear. CDR3 length equals 13 residues. Germline CDR1 MNHEY, CDR2 SVGAGI. DNA for the CDR3: TGTGCCAGCAGTTTGCGGGAGAACTCTGAAGCTTTCTTT. It translates to CASSLRENSEAFF.

This clonotype occurred many times. CDR3 region: CAISESMTGEQFF. The CDR3 bases are TGTGCCATCAGTGAGTCAATGACGGGAGAGCAGTTCTTC. V is TRBV10-3 and J is TRBJ2-1; TRBD2 might be the D (5 bases). The germline V gene has CDR1 ENHRY and CDR2 SYGVKD. The CDR3 has 13 amino acids. The ends were cut back, 0 bases at V and 10 bases at J, with 10 bases in the middle.

This clonotype was seen at least ten times. The chain couples TRBV4-2 to TRBJ2-1, with 9 nucleotides matching TRBD2. This CDR3 comprises 16 residues. V dropped 5 bases and J dropped 5; count of bases not matched to a gene: 10. CDR1 is LGHNA, CDR2 YNFKEQ, per germline. Here the CDR3 DNA reads TGTGCCAGCAGCTCCCGTGGGGCTAGCGGGGACAATGAGCAGTTCTTC. As protein: CASSSRGASGDNEQFF.

In its sample, this clonotype was seen a few times. The V gene is TRBV20-1, the J gene TRBJ2-3, with 13 bases fitting TRBD2. CDR1 is DFQATT and CDR2 is SNEGSKA in the germline V gene (reference sequence). The CDR3 sequence is 17 residues long. Germline trimming cut 6 bases from V and 1 base from J; bases unmatched to any gene: 10. As DNA, the CDR3 is TGCAGTGCCGACGGTGGAGGACTAGCGGGGGGCACAGATACGCAGTATTTT. Translating gives CSADGGGLAGGTDTQYF.

In its sample, this clonotype was seen many times. The chain employs TRBV7-3 and TRBJ2-3, with TRBD1 as a possible D gene (6 bases). The CDR3 is made up of 15 amino acids. V was shortened by 7 bases and J by 1 base, with 15 bases between the two germline ends. Germline values: CDR1 SGHTA, CDR2 FQGTGA. The chain's CDR3 is CASTEGGFGTDTQYF. CDR3 sequence (DNA): TGTGCCAGCACCGAAGGGGGTTTCGGCACAGATACGCAGTATTTT.

This clonotype was detected a few times. The chain links TRBV19 to TRBJ2-7, with unresolved D. CDR3 size: 12 residues. The germline V gene has CDR1 LNHDA and CDR2 SQIVND (reference sequence). Trimming pared 10 bases from V and 0 bases from J, leaving 10 bases between. CDR3 in DNA: TGTGCCACCGGTTTAGGCTCCTACGAGCAGTACTTC. It encodes CATGLGSYEQYF.

Many counts were recorded for this clonotype. The V and J genes are TRBV5-1 and TRBJ2-1; 12 bases match TRBD2. Germline CDR1 is SGHRS and CDR2 is YFSETQ. The CDR3 runs 16 residues. After removal of 0 bases from V and 4 bases from J, the junction contained 2 bases not matched to a gene. This CDR3 reads CASSLGLAGEYNEQFF. The CDR3, as DNA: TGCGCCAGCAGCTTGGGACTAGCGGGGGAATACAATGAGCAGTTCTTC. Full variable domain (missing parts from reference TRBV5-1 and TRBJ2-1): KAGVTQTPRYLIKTRGQQVTLSCSPISGHRSVSWYQQTPGQGLQFLFEYFSETQRNKGNFPGRFSGRQFSNSRSEMNVSTLELGDSALYLCASSLGLAGEYNEQFFGPGTRLTVL.

This clonotype was seen repeatedly, ten times or more. The rearrangement joins TRBV4-2 to TRBJ1-2; D ambiguous. From germline, CDR1 is LGHNA and CDR2 YNFKEQ. The CDR3 has 12 amino acids. The V end lost 3 bases, the J end lost 7 bases, and 9 bases lay between the germline ends. CDR3 sequence reads: CASSQGISGYTF. Here the CDR3 DNA reads TGTGCCAGCAGCCAGGGGATTAGTGGCTACACCTTC.

This clonotype has a count of ten or more. This chain links TRBV18 with TRBJ1-5; no firm D call. Germline V CDR1 and CDR2: KGHSH, LQKENI. Trimming stripped 2 bases from V and 9 bases from J, with 11 bases between. This CDR3 region has 13 residues. The CDR3 here is CASSPSPDSPQHF. The CDR3, as DNA: TGTGCCAGCTCACCATCACCTGATTCGCCCCAGCATTTT.

The J gene is TRBJ1-2, the V gene TRBV20-1; no clear D gene. Germline CDR1 is DFQATT and CDR2 is SNEGSKA (reference sequence). V dropped 0 bases and J dropped 6 bases, with 14 bases sitting between them. CDR3 length equals 14 residues. CDR3 region: CSARDPARLDGYTF. The CDR3 DNA sequence: TGCAGTGCTAGAGATCCCGCTCGGCTAGATGGCTACACCTTC.

This chain joins TRBV6-6 and TRBJ1-4, with D maybe TRBD1 (5 bases). The CDR3 runs 14 residues. V was pared by 5 bases and J by 4 bases, with 11 bases between. Germline-derived CDR1 and CDR2 are MNHNY and SVGAGI (reference sequence). The DNA of the CDR3 is TGTGCCAGCAGTAAAGACAGATTTAATGAAAAACTGTTTTTT. Residues: CASSKDRFNEKLFF.

The chain combines TRBV18 with TRBJ1-5; D unclear. Per the germline V gene, CDR1 is KGHSH and CDR2 is LQKENI. The CDR3 is 14 amino acids. V dropped 3 bases and J dropped 6 bases, with 12 bases sitting between them. The CDR3 DNA follows: TGTGCCAGCTCACCGATCAGTATGGGTCAGCCCCAGCATTTT. This sequence encodes CASSPISMGQPQHF.

This chain joins TRBV5-4 and TRBJ2-6; D not resolved. The V and J ends lost 4 bases and 0 bases respectively, with 14 bases between them. The CDR3 covers 17 residues. The germline V gene encodes CDR1 SGHNT and CDR2 YYREEE (reference sequence). This CDR3 is CASSRQGFSSGANVLTF. The DNA for the CDR3 is TGTGCCAGCAGCCGACAAGGGTTTTCCTCTGGGGCCAACGTCCTGACTTTC.

This clonotype was seen a few times. This chain connects TRBV5-6 to TRBJ1-4; maybe TRBD1 (5 bases). The V end was cut by 4 bases, the J end by 8 bases, with 21 bases between. Per the germline V gene, CDR1 is SGHDT and CDR2 is YYEEEE. This CDR3 has 16 residues. For the CDR3, the DNA is TGTGCCAGCAGCCCAAGGATACCATTTGGACAAGAAAAACTGTTTTTT. Translated, it gives CASSPRIPFGQEKLFF.

The V gene is TRBV6-1, the J gene TRBJ2-7, with D maybe TRBD1 (5 bases). Trimming shortened V by 6 bases and J by 0 bases, and 15 bases separated the two germline ends. Germline CDR1 is MNHNS and CDR2 is SASEGT. The length of the CDR3 is 15 residues. CDR3 sequence: CASSEVLTASYEQYF. The CDR3 region has the DNA TGTGCCAGCAGCGAGGTCCTGACAGCCTCCTACGAGCAGTACTTC.

This clonotype was observed a handful of times. This chain connects TRBV5-1 to TRBJ2-5; no clear D gene. CDR3 length: 15 amino acids. Per germline, CDR1 SGHRS and CDR2 YFSETQ. Trimming cost V 1 base and J 7 bases, with 17 bases left between them. CDR3 coding DNA: TGCGCCAGCAGCTTGTTGGAACGTCGGGCAAGGACCCAGTACTTC. This sequence encodes CASSLLERRARTQYF.

This clonotype was found a few times. The chain employs TRBV18 and TRBJ1-2; D is possibly TRBD1 (6 bases). Germline CDR1 KGHSH, CDR2 LQKENI. Trimming took off 6 bases at V and 6 bases at J, with 14 bases between the two ends. The CDR3 totals 13 residues. The DNA for the CDR3 is TGTGCCAGCTCCCGAGGGGGGGGCGATGGCTACACCTTC. Encoded protein: CASSRGGGDGYTF.